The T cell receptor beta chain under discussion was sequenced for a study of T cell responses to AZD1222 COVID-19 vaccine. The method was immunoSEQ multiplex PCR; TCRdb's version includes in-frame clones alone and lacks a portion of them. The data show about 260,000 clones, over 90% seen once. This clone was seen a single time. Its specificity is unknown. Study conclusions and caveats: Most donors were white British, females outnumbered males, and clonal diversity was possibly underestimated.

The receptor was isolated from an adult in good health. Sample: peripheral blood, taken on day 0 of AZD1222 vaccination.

CDR3 sequence reads: CASSPSGREGEQFF. CDR3 DNA sequence: TGTGCCAGCAGCCCTAGCGGGAGGGAAGGTGAGCAGTTCTTC. The rearrangement uses TRBV3-1 (or the pseudogene TRBV3-2) and TRBJ2-1, with 12 bases that match TRBD2. Germline V CDR1 and CDR2: LGHDT, YNNKEL (reference sequence). The ends lost 4 bases at V and 9 bases at J; junction bases unmatched: 4. The CDR3 has 14 residues.